Below, 3 T cell receptor beta chains from the same sample are listed, as sequenced in a study of neurological immune-mediated disorders (dated by TCRdb to about 2019). The method behind the library was 5' RACE. The instrument given in TCRdb is Illumina HiSeq 2500. Clones were called with MiXCR by TCRdb after fastp trimmed the public reads at Q25, and only in-frame beta chains were retained. Each CDR3 protein appears once, grouped with its most common genes and DNA. Here the sample has approximately 82,000 distinct CDR3 sequences; about 2.5% occur a single time. Clones ranked in the top ten supply about 1.1% of the sample. The sequencing sample was made of PBMCs. The receptor set was obtained from a woman in her 30s with multiple sclerosis.

This clonotype showed up many times. The chain carries TRBV12-3 or TRBV12-4 and TRBJ2-7; 8 nucleotides match TRBD2. V lost 4 bases, J lost 2 bases, and 4 bases stayed unmatched. The CDR3 is 14 amino acids. The CDR3: CASSSSGRTYEQYF. CDR3 sequence (DNA): TGTGCCAGCAGTTCTAGCGGGCGAACCTACGAGCAGTACTTC.

Many counts were recorded for this clonotype. This chain uses TRBV13 with TRBJ2-2; D gene uncertain. The CDR3 covers 13 residues. The V end was cut by 5 bases, the J end by 8 bases, with 12 bases between. Germline V gives CDR1 PRHDT, CDR2 FYEKMQ (reference sequence). DNA of the CDR3: TGTGCCAGCAGCCCTGACCATTCTGGGGAGCTGTTTTTT. This translates into CASSPDHSGELFF.

This clonotype was found many times. The V call is TRBV5-4, the J call TRBJ2-1; 12 bases align to TRBD2. This CDR3 is 18 amino acids long. J lost 4 bases, V lost 4 bases, and 12 bases had no gene match. Germline V gives CDR1 SGHNT, CDR2 YYREEE (reference sequence). CDR3 sequence reads: CASSPGGTSGRLYNEQFF. The CDR3 nucleotides are TGTGCCAGCAGCCCTGGGGGCACTAGCGGGAGGTTGTACAATGAGCAGTTCTTC.